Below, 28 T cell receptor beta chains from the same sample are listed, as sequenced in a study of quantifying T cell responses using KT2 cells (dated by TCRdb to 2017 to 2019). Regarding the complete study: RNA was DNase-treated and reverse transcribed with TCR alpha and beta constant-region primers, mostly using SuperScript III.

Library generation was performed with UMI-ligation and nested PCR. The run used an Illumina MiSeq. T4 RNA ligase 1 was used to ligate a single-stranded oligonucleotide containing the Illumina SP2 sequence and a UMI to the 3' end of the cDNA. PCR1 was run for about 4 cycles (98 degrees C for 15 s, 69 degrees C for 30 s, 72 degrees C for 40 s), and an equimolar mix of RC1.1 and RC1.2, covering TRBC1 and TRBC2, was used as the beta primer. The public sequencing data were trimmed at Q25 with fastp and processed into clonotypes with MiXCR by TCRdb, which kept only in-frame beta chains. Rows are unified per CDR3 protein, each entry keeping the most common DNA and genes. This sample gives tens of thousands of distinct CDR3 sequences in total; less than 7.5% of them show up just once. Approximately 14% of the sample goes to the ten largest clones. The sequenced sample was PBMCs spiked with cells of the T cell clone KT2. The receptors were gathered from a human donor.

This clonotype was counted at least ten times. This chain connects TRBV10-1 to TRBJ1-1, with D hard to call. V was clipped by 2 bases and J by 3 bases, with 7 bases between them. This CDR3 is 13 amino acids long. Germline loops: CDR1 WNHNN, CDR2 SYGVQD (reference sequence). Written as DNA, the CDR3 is TGCGCCAGCAGTGAGGGAGGGTACACTGAAGCTTTCTTT. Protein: CASSEGGYTEAFF.

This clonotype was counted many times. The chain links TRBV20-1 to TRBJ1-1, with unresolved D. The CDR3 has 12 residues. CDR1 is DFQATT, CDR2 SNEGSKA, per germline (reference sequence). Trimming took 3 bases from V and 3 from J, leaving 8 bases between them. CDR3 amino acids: CSASRYDTEAFF. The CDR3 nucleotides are TGCAGTGCTAGTCGGTACGACACTGAAGCTTTCTTT.

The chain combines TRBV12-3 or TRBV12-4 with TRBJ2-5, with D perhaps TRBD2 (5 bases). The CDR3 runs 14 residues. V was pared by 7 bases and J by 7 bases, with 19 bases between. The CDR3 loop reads CASTGVDYSGTQYF. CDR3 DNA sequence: TGTGCCAGCACCGGAGTAGACTACTCGGGGACCCAGTACTTC.

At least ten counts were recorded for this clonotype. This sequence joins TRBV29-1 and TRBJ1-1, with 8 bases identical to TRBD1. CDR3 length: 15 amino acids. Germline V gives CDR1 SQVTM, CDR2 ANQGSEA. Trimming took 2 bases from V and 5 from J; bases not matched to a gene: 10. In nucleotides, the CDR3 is TGCAGCGTTGAAAGCCCAAGGACAGGGCGGACTGAAGCTTTCTTT. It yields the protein CSVESPRTGRTEAFF.

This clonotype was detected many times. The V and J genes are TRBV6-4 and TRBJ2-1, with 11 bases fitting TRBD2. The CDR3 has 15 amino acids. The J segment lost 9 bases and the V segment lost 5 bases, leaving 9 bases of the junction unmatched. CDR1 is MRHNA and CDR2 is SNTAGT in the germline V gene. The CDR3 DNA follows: TGTGCCAGCAGTCCTACTAGCGGGAGTGTCGGTGAGCAGTTCTTC. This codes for CASSPTSGSVGEQFF.

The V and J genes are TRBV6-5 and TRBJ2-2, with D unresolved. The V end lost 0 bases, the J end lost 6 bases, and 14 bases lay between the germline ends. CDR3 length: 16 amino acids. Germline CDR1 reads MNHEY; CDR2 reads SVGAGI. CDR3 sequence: CASSYSKASRSGELFF. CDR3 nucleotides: TGTGCCAGCAGTTACTCGAAGGCAAGTCGGTCCGGGGAGCTGTTTTTT.

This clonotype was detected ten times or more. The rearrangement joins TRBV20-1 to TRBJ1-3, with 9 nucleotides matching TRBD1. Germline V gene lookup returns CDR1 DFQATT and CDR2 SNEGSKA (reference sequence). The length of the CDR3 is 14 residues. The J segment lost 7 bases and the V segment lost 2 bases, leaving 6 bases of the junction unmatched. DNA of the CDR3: TGCAGTGCTAGACGCGGGACAGGGCTGAACACCATATATTTT. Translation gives CSARRGTGLNTIYF.

The CDR3 DNA reads TGTGCCAGCAGTTTAGAACTAGCCTTCGACGAGCAGTACTTC. It codes for CASSLELAFDEQYF. This rearrangement joins TRBV12-3 or TRBV12-4 to TRBJ2-7; the D gene is possibly TRBD2 (6 bases). The CDR3 is 14 residues long. The V and J ends lost 1 base and 5 bases respectively, with 12 bases between them.

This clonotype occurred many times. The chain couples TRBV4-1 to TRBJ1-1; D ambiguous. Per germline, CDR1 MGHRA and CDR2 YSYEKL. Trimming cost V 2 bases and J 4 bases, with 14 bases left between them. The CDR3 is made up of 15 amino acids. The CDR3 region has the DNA TGCGCCAGCAGCCAAAAAGCAAGGGAGGTCACTGAAGCTTTCTTT. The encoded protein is CASSQKAREVTEAFF.

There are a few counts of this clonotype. CDR3 in amino acids: CSATPGLAGVISEQFF. CDR3 coding DNA: TGCAGTGCTACCCCGGGACTAGCGGGAGTGATCAGTGAGCAGTTCTTC. The genes are TRBV20-1 and TRBJ2-1, with TRBD2 identical over 14 bases. Looked up from germline, CDR1 is DFQATT and CDR2 is SNEGSKA (reference sequence). The V segment lost 4 bases and the J segment 9 bases; nucleotides outside the gene matches: 11. CDR3 length equals 16 residues.

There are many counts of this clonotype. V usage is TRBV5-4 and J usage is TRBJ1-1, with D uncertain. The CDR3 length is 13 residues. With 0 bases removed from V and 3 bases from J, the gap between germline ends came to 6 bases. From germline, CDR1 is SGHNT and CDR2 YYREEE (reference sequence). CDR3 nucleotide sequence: TGTGCCAGCAGCTTGGACAAGTACACTGAAGCTTTCTTT. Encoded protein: CASSLDKYTEAFF.

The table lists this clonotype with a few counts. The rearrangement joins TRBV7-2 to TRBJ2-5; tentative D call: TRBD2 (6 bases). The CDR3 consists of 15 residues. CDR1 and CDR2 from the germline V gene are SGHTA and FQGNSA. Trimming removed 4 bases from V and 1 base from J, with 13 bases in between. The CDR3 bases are TGTGCCAGCAGCTCCCTTAGGGGAGGCCAAGAGACCCAGTACTTC. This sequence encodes CASSSLRGGQETQYF.

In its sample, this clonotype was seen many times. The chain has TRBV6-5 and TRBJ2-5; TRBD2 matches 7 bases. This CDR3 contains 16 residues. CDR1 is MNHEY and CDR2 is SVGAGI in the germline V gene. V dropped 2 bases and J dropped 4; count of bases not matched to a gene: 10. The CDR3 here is CASSYSSGVTGETQYF. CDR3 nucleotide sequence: TGTGCCAGCAGTTACAGCAGCGGGGTCACGGGAGAGACCCAGTACTTC.

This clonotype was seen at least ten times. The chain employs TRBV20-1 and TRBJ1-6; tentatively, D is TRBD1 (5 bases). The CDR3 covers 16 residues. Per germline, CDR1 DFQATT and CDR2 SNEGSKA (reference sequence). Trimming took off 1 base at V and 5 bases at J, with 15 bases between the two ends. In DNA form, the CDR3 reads TGCAGTGCTAGAGTGGGTTTGGGGGGGGATAATTCACCCCTCCACTTT. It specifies CSARVGLGGDNSPLHF.

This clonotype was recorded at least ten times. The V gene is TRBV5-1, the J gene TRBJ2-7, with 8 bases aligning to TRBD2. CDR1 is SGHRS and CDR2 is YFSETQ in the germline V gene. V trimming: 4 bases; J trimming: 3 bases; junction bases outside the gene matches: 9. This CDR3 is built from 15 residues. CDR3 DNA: TGCGCCAGCAGCCGAGCGGGGGCCTCGATCTACGAGCAGTACTTC. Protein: CASSRAGASIYEQYF. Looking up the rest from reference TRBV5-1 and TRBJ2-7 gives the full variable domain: KAGVTQTPRYLIKTRGQQVTLSCSPISGHRSVSWYQQTPGQGLQFLFEYFSETQRNKGNFPGRFSGRQFSNSRSEMNVSTLELGDSALYLCASSRAGASIYEQYFGPGTRLTVT.

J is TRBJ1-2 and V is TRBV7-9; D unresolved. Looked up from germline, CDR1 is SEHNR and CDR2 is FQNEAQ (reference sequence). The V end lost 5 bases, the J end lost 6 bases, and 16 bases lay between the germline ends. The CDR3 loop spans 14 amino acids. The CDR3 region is CASSEDFRGNGYTF. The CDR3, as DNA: TGTGCCAGCAGCGAGGACTTCCGAGGGAATGGCTACACCTTC.

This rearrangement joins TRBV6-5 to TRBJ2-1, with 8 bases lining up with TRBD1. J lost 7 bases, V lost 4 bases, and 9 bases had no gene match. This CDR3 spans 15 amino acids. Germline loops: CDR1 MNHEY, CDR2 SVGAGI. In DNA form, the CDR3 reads TGTGCCAGCAGTTCCGCGAGGACAGGGAGGAATGAGCAGTTCTTC. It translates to CASSSARTGRNEQFF.

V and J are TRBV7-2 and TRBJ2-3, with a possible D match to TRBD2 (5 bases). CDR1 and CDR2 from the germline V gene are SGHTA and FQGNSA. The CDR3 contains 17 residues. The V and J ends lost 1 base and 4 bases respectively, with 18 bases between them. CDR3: CASSLVEGIEFPDTQYF. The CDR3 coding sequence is TGTGCCAGCAGCTTAGTTGAGGGCATAGAGTTCCCAGATACGCAGTATTTT.

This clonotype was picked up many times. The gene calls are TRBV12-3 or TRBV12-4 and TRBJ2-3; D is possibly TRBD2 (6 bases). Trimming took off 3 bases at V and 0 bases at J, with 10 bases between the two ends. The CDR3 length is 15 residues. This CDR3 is CASSLRGKSTDTQYF. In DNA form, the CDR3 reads TGTGCCAGCAGTTTGCGCGGGAAAAGCACAGATACGCAGTATTTT.

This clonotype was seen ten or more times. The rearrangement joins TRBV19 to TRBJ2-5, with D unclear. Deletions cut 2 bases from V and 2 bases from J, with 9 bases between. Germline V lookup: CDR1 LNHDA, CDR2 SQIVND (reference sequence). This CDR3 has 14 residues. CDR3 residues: CASSIKWTQETQYF. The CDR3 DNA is TGTGCCAGTAGTATAAAGTGGACGCAAGAGACCCAGTACTTC.

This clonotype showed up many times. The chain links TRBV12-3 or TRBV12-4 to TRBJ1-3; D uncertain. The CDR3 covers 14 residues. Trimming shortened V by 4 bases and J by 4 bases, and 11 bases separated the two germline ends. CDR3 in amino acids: CASSSLLIGNTIYF. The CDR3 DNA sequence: TGTGCCAGCAGTTCCCTCCTGATCGGAAACACCATATATTTT.

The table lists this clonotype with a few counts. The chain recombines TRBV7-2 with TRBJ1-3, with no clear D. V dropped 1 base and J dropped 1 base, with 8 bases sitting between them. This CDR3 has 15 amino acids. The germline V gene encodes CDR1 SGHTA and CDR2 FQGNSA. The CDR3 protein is CASSLGVLSGNTIYF. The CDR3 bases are TGTGCCAGCAGCTTAGGGGTTCTGTCTGGAAACACCATATATTTT.

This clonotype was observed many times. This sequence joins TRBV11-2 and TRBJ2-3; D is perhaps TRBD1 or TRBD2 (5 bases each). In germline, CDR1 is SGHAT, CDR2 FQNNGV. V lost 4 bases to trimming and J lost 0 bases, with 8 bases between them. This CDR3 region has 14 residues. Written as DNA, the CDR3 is TGTGCCAGCAGCTCGTGGGGGAGCACAGATACGCAGTATTTT. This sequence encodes CASSSWGSTDTQYF.

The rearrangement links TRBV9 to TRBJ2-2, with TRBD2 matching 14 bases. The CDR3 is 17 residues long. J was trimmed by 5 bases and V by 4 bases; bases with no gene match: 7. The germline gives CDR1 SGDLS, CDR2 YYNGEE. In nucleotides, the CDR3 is TGTGCCAGCAGCTCGGGACTAGCGGGGGCGGGAACCGGGGAGCTGTTTTTT. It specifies CASSSGLAGAGTGELFF.

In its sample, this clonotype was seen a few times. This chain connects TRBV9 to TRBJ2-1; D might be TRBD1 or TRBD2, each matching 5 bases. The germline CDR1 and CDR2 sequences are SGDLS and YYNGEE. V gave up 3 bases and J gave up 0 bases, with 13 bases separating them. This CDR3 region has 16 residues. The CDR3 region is CASSAGRGTSYNEQFF. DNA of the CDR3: TGTGCCAGCAGCGCGGGACGGGGCACCTCCTACAATGAGCAGTTCTTC.

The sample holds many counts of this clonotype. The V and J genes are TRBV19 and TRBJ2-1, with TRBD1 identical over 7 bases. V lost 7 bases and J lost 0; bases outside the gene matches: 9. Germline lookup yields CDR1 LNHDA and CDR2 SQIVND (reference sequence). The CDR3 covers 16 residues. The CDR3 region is CASTKYTGVSYNEQFF. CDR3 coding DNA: TGTGCCAGTACAAAATATACAGGGGTCTCCTACAATGAGCAGTTCTTC.

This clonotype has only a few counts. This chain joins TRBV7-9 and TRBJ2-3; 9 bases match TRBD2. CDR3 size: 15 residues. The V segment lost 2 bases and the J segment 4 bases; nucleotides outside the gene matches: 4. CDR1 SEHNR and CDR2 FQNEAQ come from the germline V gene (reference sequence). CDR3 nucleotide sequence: TGTGCCAGCAGCTTACCCGGGACTAGCCCAGATACGCAGTATTTT. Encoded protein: CASSLPGTSPDTQYF. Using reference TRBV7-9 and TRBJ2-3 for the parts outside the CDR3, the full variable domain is DTGVSQNPRHKITKRGQNVTFRCDPISEHNRLYWYRQTLGQGPEFLTYFQNEAQLEKSRLLSDRFSAERPKGSFSTLEIQRTEQGDSAMYLCASSLPGTSPDTQYFGPGTRLTVL.

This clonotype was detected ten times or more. DNA of the CDR3: TGTGCCAGCAGCCAAGATCAGGGCGGCCAGCCGAACACTGAAGCTTTCTTT. Protein product: CASSQDQGGQPNTEAFF. The chain has TRBV3-1 and TRBJ1-1, with a possible D match to TRBD1 (5 bases). The CDR3 extends over 17 amino acids. The ends were cut back, 0 bases at V and 1 base at J, with 15 bases in the middle. The germline V gene encodes CDR1 LGHDT and CDR2 YNNKEL (reference sequence).